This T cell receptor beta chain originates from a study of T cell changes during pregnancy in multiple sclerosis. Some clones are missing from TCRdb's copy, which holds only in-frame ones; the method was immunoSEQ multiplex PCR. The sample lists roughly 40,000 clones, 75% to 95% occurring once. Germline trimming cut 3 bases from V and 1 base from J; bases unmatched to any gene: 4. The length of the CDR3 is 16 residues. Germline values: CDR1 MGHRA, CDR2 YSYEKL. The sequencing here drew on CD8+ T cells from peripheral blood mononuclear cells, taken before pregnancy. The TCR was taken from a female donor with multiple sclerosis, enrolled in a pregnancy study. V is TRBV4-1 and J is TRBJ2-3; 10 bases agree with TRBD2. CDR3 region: CASSHDLAGGTDTQYF. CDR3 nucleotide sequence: TGCGCCAGCAGCCACGACCTAGCGGGAGGCACAGATACGCAGTATTTT.